Given below is one T cell receptor (beta chain) in context. What it binds is unknown. A single base separates this from a much larger clone, so it may be a read error. This specimen belongs to a study of regulatory T cells in long-lasting Graves disease. About the study: Graves' patients, diagnosed recently, had received antithyroid drugs under 3 months.

The CDR3 consists of 12 residues. Both iRepertoire HTBI primers and Arm-PCR of CDR3 regions were used to build the TCR beta libraries. From the multiplex PCR reads, TCRdb called clonotypes with MiXCR, one entry per CDR3 protein. This sample has 440,000 or so distinct CDR3 sequences; 15% occur once, and the top ten carry roughly 17%. Broader study findings: It was in persistent disease that TRBV28, TRBJ1-2 and TRBJ2-5 were favored.

Time point of the sample: newly diagnosed GD, antithyroid drugs for less than 3 months. PBMC-extracted RNA yielded the TCR library. An endocrinology department in Xi'an, China, recruited the patients. A further study also used this sample, focusing on T cells in Graves' hyperthyroidism and ophthalmopathy. From that paper: A 13 V-J signature model discriminated ophthalmopathy versus stable hyperthyroidism.

The material was peripheral blood mononuclear cells (PBMCs), obtained at new diagnosis, from a patient treated with antithyroid drugs. This TCR was recovered from a woman in her twenties or thirties with Graves disease. The chain links TRBV12-3 or TRBV12-4 to TRBJ2-1; D gene ambiguous. In nucleotides, the CDR3 is TGTGCCAGCAAGACTCGATACAGTGAGCAGTTCTTC. Its protein is CASKTRYSEQFF.